The 7 T cell receptor beta chains reported below all come from one sample, sequenced in a study of blood T cell repertoires in COVID-19. Using immunoSEQ multiplex PCR, the repertoire was profiled, and TCRdb retains in-frame clones only, with some absent. The sample holds approximately 320,000 clones, roughly nine tenths seen once. Sequencing was carried out using PBMCs or T cells enriched from blood (not recorded which). The origin of the receptors is a man in his fifties or sixties who had recovered from COVID-19.

The chain recombines TRBV5-1 with TRBJ2-5; 9 nucleotides agree with TRBD2. The ends lost 2 bases at V and 5 bases at J; junction bases unmatched: 7. From germline, CDR1 is SGHRS and CDR2 YFSETQ. The CDR3 runs 15 residues. The CDR3 coding sequence is TGCGCCAGCAGCTTATCTAGCGGGACTTGGGAGACCCAGTACTTC. Amino acid sequence: CASSLSSGTWETQYF.

The chain uses TRBV3-1 (or the pseudogene TRBV3-2) and TRBJ2-7; 10 bases are shared with TRBD1. The germline CDR1 and CDR2 sequences are LGHDT and YNNKEL (reference sequence). The CDR3 loop spans 16 amino acids. The V gene end was trimmed by 0 bases and the J gene end by 3 bases; junction bases not matched to a gene: 5. The CDR3 loop reads CASSQDWDRGSYEQYF. The CDR3, as DNA: TGTGCCAGCAGCCAAGATTGGGACAGGGGCAGCTACGAGCAGTACTTC.

The V gene is TRBV5-4, the J gene TRBJ2-7, with 10 bases fitting TRBD2. CDR3 length equals 16 residues. Trimming at V came to 3 bases and at J to 6 bases, leaving 12 bases not matched to a gene. Per the germline V gene, CDR1 is SGHNT and CDR2 is YYREEE (reference sequence). CDR3 amino acids: CASSSGLAGARSEQYF. Here the CDR3 DNA reads TGTGCCAGCAGCTCGGGTCTAGCGGGGGCAAGGAGCGAGCAGTACTTC.

The rearrangement uses TRBV7-2 and TRBJ1-5; 11 nucleotides match TRBD1. The trim removed 5 bases at V and 2 bases at J, leaving 5 bases unmatched. The CDR3 is made up of 16 amino acids. CDR1 and CDR2 (germline): SGHTA, FQGNSA. The CDR3 nucleotides are TGTGCCAGCAGCCCCGGGACAGGGGGAGGCAATCAGCCCCAGCATTTT. It specifies CASSPGTGGGNQPQHF.

V is TRBV27 and J is TRBJ1-4; D is possibly TRBD1 (6 bases). This CDR3 spans 14 amino acids. V was pared by 2 bases and J by 6 bases, with 10 bases between. Germline CDR1 MNHEY, CDR2 SMNVEV (reference sequence). This CDR3 reads CASSLAGVDEKLFF. As DNA, the CDR3 is TGTGCCAGCAGTTTAGCAGGGGTTGATGAAAAACTGTTTTTT.

The rearrangement links TRBV4-1 to TRBJ2-1; 7 nucleotides line up with TRBD2. Germline CDR1 and CDR2: MGHRA and YSYEKL. The junction had 9 bases not matched to a gene; V was cut back by 0 bases and J by 4 bases. The CDR3 is made up of 17 amino acids. CDR3 nucleotides: TGCGCCAGCAGCCAAGAGGAACTAGCGATCCTTTACAATGAGCAGTTCTTC. Residues: CASSQEELAILYNEQFF.

The rearrangement links TRBV9 to TRBJ1-4; TRBD1 might be the D (6 bases). Germline CDR1 is SGDLS and CDR2 is YYNGEE. This CDR3 comprises 16 residues. V dropped 3 bases and J dropped 13 bases, with 25 bases sitting between them. The CDR3 sequence is CASSALDHGQLTGLFF. The CDR3 DNA is TGTGCCAGCAGCGCCCTTGACCATGGACAGCTCACGGGACTGTTTTTT.